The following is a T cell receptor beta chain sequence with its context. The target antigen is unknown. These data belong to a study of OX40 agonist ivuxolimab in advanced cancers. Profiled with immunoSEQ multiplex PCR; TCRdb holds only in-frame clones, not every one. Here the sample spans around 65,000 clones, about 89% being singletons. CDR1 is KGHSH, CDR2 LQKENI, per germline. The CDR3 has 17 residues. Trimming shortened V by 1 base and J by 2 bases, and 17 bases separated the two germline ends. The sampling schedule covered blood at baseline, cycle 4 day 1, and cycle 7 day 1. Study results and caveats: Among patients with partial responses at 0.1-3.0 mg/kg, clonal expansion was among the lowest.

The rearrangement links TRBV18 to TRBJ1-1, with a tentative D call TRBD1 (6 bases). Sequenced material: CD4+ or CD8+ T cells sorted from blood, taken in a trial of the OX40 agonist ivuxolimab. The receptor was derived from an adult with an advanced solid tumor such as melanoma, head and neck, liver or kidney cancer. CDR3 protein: CASSPLPFPGTNTEAFF. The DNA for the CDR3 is TGTGCCAGCTCACCACTCCCGTTCCCCGGGACAAACACTGAAGCTTTCTTT. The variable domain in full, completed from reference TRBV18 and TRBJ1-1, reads NAGVMQNPRHLVRRRGQEARLRCSPMKGHSHVYWYRQLPEEGLKFMVYLQKENIIDESGMPKERFSAEFPKEGPSILRIQQVVRGDSAAYFCASSPLPFPGTNTEAFFGQGTRLTVV.